The T cell receptor beta chain under discussion was sequenced for a study of T-cell reconstitution after alpha-beta-depleted transplantation in children (dated by TCRdb to the mid-2010s). Some background on the complete study: T-cell immune reconstitution after TCRalphabeta/CD19-depleted allogeneic hematopoietic cell transplantation in children was quantitatively tracked in the study by means of TCR repertoire profiling.

The sample's treatment or condition, from its label and the paper: allogeneic hematopoietic cell transplantation with graft depleted of TCRalphabeta T cells and CD19 B cells. The transplant recipients were children given TCRalphabeta/CD19-depleted allogeneic hematopoietic cell grafts. The paper as a whole reports these results and caveats: The apparently early recovery of alphabetaT-cell counts about two months after transplant reportedly depended on only several hundred rapidly expanded clones that came from non-depleted graft cells. Over subsequent months, a decline in hyperexpanded clone frequencies was noted, and after one year, T-cell counts and TCRbeta diversity were mostly ascribed to newly produced T cells. In some patients, high TCRbeta diversity at day 60 was attributed to recipient T cells and intrathymic progenitors that had survived conditioning.

Library preparation was by PCR. The reads were generated on an Illumina HiSeq 2500. To normalize quantification of the TCRbeta repertoire, the TCR libraries were built with molecular barcoding that relied on unique molecular identifiers. TCRdb passed the public sequencing reads through fastp at Q25 and MiXCR, retaining productive beta sequences. Rows with one shared CDR3 protein collapse into an entry with the most common genes and DNA. This sample is represented by under 450,000 distinct CDR3 sequences; 15% to 20% of them were singletons. Clones ranked in the top ten supply 25% to 30% of the sample. Notes on this clonotype: Its antigen target is currently unknown. Per-nucleotide qualities are absent, and no much larger clonotype sits a single base away.

The cysteine opens and the phenylalanine closes a CDR3 of 13 amino acids. The sequence is cut down to CDR3 DNA, 39 bases in frame from base 1. V was cut back by 3 bases and J by 8 bases, leaving a gap of 12 bases between them. The germline V gene sets CDR1 to SGHRS and CDR2 to YFSETQ. The V gene is TRBV5-1 and the J gene is TRBJ2-1, with the D gene uncertain. This clonotype was obtained from a boy in the first two years of life who had a stem cell transplant for Wiskott-Aldrich syndrome, so the T cells may come from the graft donor. Specimen: PBMCs, mostly from graft donor cells, collected 360 days after TCRalphabeta/CD19-depleted stem cell transplant. The CDR3 in this case is CASSSLLKDEQFF. The sequenced DNA: TGCGCCAGCAGCTCTCTGTTAAAGGATGAGCAGTTCTTC.